This T cell receptor beta chain was captured in a study of early T cells in non-severe SARS-CoV-2 infection (dated by TCRdb to the early 2020s). Broadly, across the study: Because TCR sequencing relied on bulk RNA taken from unsorted whole blood, pairing of alpha and beta chains was not possible.

General study outcomes and caveats: VDJdb matching was skewed toward anti-spike CD8 responses and likely underestimated virus-specific expansions, missing private and CD4 specificities.

The study was a case-control design nested within a healthcare worker cohort in London, UK, with weekly nasopharyngeal swab PCR tests and blood sampling. Healthcare workers were enrolled in the week of the UK lockdown, from 23 to 31 March 2020, and were followed every week for up to roughly 16 weeks. This clonotype showed up just a few times. What antigen it recognizes has not been identified. Base-call qualities are not available, and no considerably larger clone is one nucleotide away. The CDR3 contains 16 residues, cysteine and phenylalanine counted. Solely the CDR3 DNA is kept, with 48 bases framed from the first base. Trimming accounts for 5 bases at V and 4 bases at J, while the number of junction bases matched to no gene is 7. From a lookup of the germline V gene, CDR1 and CDR2 are MDHEN and SYDVKM. Libraries were made using 5' RACE. Data came from a NextSeq 500. In the TCR library protocol, unique molecular identifiers were attached to individual cDNA molecules to correct for PCR bias and sequencing error. Sequencing covered both TCR alpha and beta chains, and within each sample the abundances of alpha and beta sequences were tightly co-correlated. The paper's processing steps were these. Decombinator V4 was used to annotate TCR sequences for V gene, J gene and CDR3. TCRs were defined as expanded if a significant change between any two time points was detected under a Poisson model with p below 0.0001. TCR abundances were normalised to the total number of TCRs sequenced per sample and expressed as counts per million. MAIT TCRs were defined by TRAV1-2 paired with TRAJ12, TRAJ20 or TRAJ33, and iNKT TCRs by TRAV10 paired with TRAJ18. A search of VDJdb, accessed on 1 November 2021, was run for TCRs annotated to CMV, EBV and SARS-CoV-2, with TCRs annotated for multiple antigens excluded. The raw public reads went through TCRdb reprocessing: fastp at Q25, MiXCR clone calling, in-frame beta chains kept. Each CDR3 protein gets just one entry, which takes the most common genes and DNA from the rows behind it. For this entry, the V and J calls and clone size follow TCRdb and not the study's own pipeline. This sample comprises 50,000 to 70,000 distinct CDR3 sequences, approximately 8% of them detected only once. Approximately 3.1% of the sample is in the top ten clones.

In this chain, TRBV28 is recombined with TRBJ2-1; TRBD2 aligns with 11 central bases. The sample comprised whole blood. The TCR comes from an adult who was a healthcare worker with PCR-confirmed SARS-CoV-2 infection or an uninfected control (not recorded which). The nucleotide sequence is TGTGCCAGCAGTCCGCGACTAGCGGGACTTTACAATGAGCAGTTCTTC. It encodes CASSPRLAGLYNEQFF.